This TCR beta chain was identified in a study of blood T cells in healthy people across ages. Whole-study results and caveats: Greater diversity and more naive CD4+ cells were seen in long-lived donors than in aged donors.

Per germline, CDR1 MNHNS and CDR2 SASEGT. Trimming stripped 2 bases from V and 0 bases from J, with 11 bases between. This CDR3 region has 16 residues. A second PCR, run for about 7 to 11 cycles, used a sample-barcoded 5' primer plus a J-beta primer mix. TCRdb recomputed calls from the 5' RACE reads with MiXCR, one row per CDR3 protein. The table records fewer than 1,200,000 distinct CDR3 sequences, approximately 26% of them present only once. Worth noting for this clonotype: Its antigen remains unknown.

In addition, the sample was reused for a study of T cells of mothers and their children. That source reports: Related mother-child pairs shared marginally more repertoire than unrelated pairs, though not significantly.

The sequencing sample was made of blood. The source of this sequence is a girl aged 2 to 9 in good health. The chain is built from TRBV6-1 and TRBJ2-1; TRBD1 is a possible D gene (5 bases). CDR3 in amino acids: CASSEWGESSYNEQFF. In nucleotides, the CDR3 is TGTGCCAGCAGTGAATGGGGCGAGAGCTCCTACAATGAGCAGTTCTTC.